This is a list of T cell receptor beta chains from one sample in a study of blood T cell repertoires in COVID-19. Sequencing used immunoSEQ multiplex PCR; TCRdb keeps in-frame clones, though not all of them. The data hold roughly 150,000 clones, with 88% observed a single time. Sequenced: peripheral blood. These receptors were taken from a middle-aged man who had recovered from COVID-19. Each CDR3 is given with its conserved first and last residue. Each record gives: clone size, J gene, D gene, V gene, CDR3 DNA, CDR3 protein. D genes are given only for firm matches. Size tells how often a clone was seen (once, few, many) or the class of an expanded clone, and some rows leave it out.

>NA|TRBJ2-3|NA|TRBV5-4
TGTGCCAGCAGCCCGCCGCGGGCCTTAAGCACAGATACGCAGTATTTT
CASSPPRALSTDTQYF
>NA|TRBJ2-7|NA|TRBV6-5
TGTGCCAGCAGTTACGAGGGTTGGGGATCGGAGCAGTACTTC
CASSYEGWGSEQYF
>NA|TRBJ2-7|NA|TRBV7-8
TGTGCCAGCAGCCGCCGTCGGGACTACGAGCAGTACTTC
CASSRRRDYEQYF
>NA|TRBJ2-7|TRBD1|TRBV18
TGTGCCAGCTCACGGACAGGGGTGGACGAGCAGTACTTC
CASSRTGVDEQYF
>NA|TRBJ2-5|NA|TRBV5-1
TGCGCCAGCAGCTTCGAAGAGACCCAGTACTTC
CASSFEETQYF
>few|TRBJ2-3|NA|TRBV3-1/TRBV3-2
TGTGCCAGCAGCCAAGAGCTCAGTCCAGGGGTGACAGATACGCAGTATTTT
CASSQELSPGVTDTQYF
>NA|TRBJ2-5|NA|TRBV7-2
TGTGCCAGCAGCTTTCTCGGGAACCGACAAGAGACCCAGTACTTC
CASSFLGNRQETQYF
>NA|TRBJ1-1|NA|TRBV6-5
TGTGCCAGCAGTACCGGGGGGGGCGGAAACACTGAAGCTTTCTTT
CASSTGGGGNTEAFF
>NA|TRBJ2-6|NA|TRBV30
TGTGCCTTCGCTCCGGACAGCGGTCTCCCTGGGGCCAACGTCCTGACTTTC
CAFAPDSGLPGANVLTF
>NA|TRBJ1-4|NA|TRBV19
TGTGCCAGTAGTCCCCAGTCCGGACTGGGTGAAAAACTGTTTTTT
CASSPQSGLGEKLFF
>NA|TRBJ2-7|TRBD1|TRBV27
TGTGCCAGCAGTCCTTCTCCGAAGGGGGCGGCCTACGAGCAGTACTTC
CASSPSPKGAAYEQYF
>NA|TRBJ2-5|TRBD2|TRBV7-3
TGTGCCAGCAGCCCCACGAGGACTAGCCGGTACCAAGAGACCCAGTACTTC
CASSPTRTSRYQETQYF
>NA|TRBJ2-3|NA|TRBV13
TGTGCCAGCAGCTTAAAGACAGCCCTTTCTAGCACAGATACGCAGTATTTT
CASSLKTALSSTDTQYF
>NA|TRBJ1-6|TRBD1|TRBV19
TGTGCCAGTAGTACCATCGACAGGGGTGGATTCTCACCCCTCCACTTT
CASSTIDRGGFSPLHF
>NA|TRBJ2-1|TRBD2|TRBV29-1
TGCAGCGTTGAAGGAACCAAGCGGGGATACAATGAGCAGTTCTTC
CSVEGTKRGYNEQFF
>NA|TRBJ2-7|NA|TRBV11-2
TGTGCCAGCAGCCCCGGGACTCAGACCTACGAGCAGTACTTC
CASSPGTQTYEQYF
>few|TRBJ1-1|TRBD1|TRBV19
TGTGCCAGTGACAGGGCCTACACTGAAGCTTTCTTT
CASDRAYTEAFF
>NA|TRBJ2-3|NA|TRBV9
TGTGCCAGCAGCGTAGGCGGGAATGTGGATACGCAGTATTTT
CASSVGGNVDTQYF
>NA|TRBJ2-7|TRBD2|TRBV19
TGTGCCAGTAGTATGGGAGGGGCCGGGGAGCAGTACTTC
CASSMGGAGEQYF
>NA|TRBJ2-7|NA|TRBV5-4
TGTGCCAGCAGTAGTCCGAGACTATTTTCCTACGAGCAGTACTTC
CASSSPRLFSYEQYF
>NA|TRBJ1-1|NA|TRBV29-1
TGCAGCGTTGACAGATCGAACACTGAAGCTTTCTTT
CSVDRSNTEAFF
>NA|TRBJ2-7|TRBD1|TRBV6-5
TGTGCCAGCAGTTACGGAAAGACAGGGGCCTACGAGCAGTACTTC
CASSYGKTGAYEQYF
>NA|TRBJ2-2|NA|TRBV7-2
TGTGCCAGCAGCTTTTCCGGGACTCTCACCGGGGAGCTGTTTTTT
CASSFSGTLTGELFF
>NA|TRBJ1-2|NA|TRBV3-1/TRBV3-2
TGTGCCAGCAGCCAAGAACAGTCAGAGGGCGACGGCTACACCTTC
CASSQEQSEGDGYTF
>NA|TRBJ1-4|TRBD1|TRBV11-2
TGTGCCAGCAGCTTCAGGGGGTACGATGAAAAACTGTTTTTT
CASSFRGYDEKLFF
>NA|TRBJ2-1|NA|TRBV4-2
TGTGCCAGCAGCCAAGATGAGCGGAACAATGAGCAGTTCTTC
CASSQDERNNEQFF
>NA|TRBJ1-2|TRBD1|TRBV2
TGTGCCAGCAGTGAAAATGGACAGGTATCCGGCTACACCTTC
CASSENGQVSGYTF
>NA|TRBJ2-7|NA|TRBV10-3
TGTGCCATCAGTGCACCCGGGACAACGACAGCCTACGAGCAGTACTTC
CAISAPGTTTAYEQYF
>NA|TRBJ1-5|TRBD1|TRBV27
TGTGCCAGCAGAAGGACAGGTTCCAATCAGCCCCAGCATTTT
CASRRTGSNQPQHF
>NA|TRBJ2-2|TRBD1|TRBV5-4
TGTGCCAGCAGCTATGGGACAGCCATTGCCGGGGAGCTGTTTTTT
CASSYGTAIAGELFF
>NA|TRBJ1-6|NA|TRBV7-2
TGTGCCAGCAGTCGCAACGGGGGGGGAGGTTCACCCCTCCACTTT
CASSRNGGGGSPLHF
>NA|TRBJ1-3|NA|TRBV19
TGTGCCAGTAGTATGGGGGCTGTCTCTGGAAACACCATATATTTT
CASSMGAVSGNTIYF
>NA|TRBJ1-1|NA|TRBV28
TGTGCCAGCAGTTTTAATCTTGAAGCTTTCTTT
CASSFNLEAFF
>NA|TRBJ1-2|TRBD1|TRBV7-2
TGTGCCAGCACTATTCGGCATAACAGACAGGGCGCCTATGGCTACACCTTC
CASTIRHNRQGAYGYTF
>NA|TRBJ1-2|NA|TRBV7-9
TGTGCCAGCAGCTTAGAGGCAGGGGATAGCTATGGCTACACCTTC
CASSLEAGDSYGYTF
>NA|TRBJ2-3|TRBD2|TRBV23-1
TGCGCCAGCAGCCAGGAGACTAGCGGGAGTACAGATACGCAGTATTTT
CASSQETSGSTDTQYF
>NA|TRBJ1-2|NA|TRBV7-9
TGTGCCAGCAGCTTAGAGAAGGCTCGGCAGGACTATGGCTACACCTTC
CASSLEKARQDYGYTF
>NA|TRBJ2-3|TRBD2|TRBV18
TGTGCCAGCTCACCGACCAGGACTAGCGGGGGCACAGATACGCAGTATTTT
CASSPTRTSGGTDTQYF
>NA|TRBJ2-5|NA|TRBV5-4
TGTGCCAGCAGCTTGGATAGACGGCAGGGGGAGACCCAGTACTTC
CASSLDRRQGETQYF
>NA|TRBJ2-1|NA|TRBV6-4
TGTGCCAGCAGTGACTCGACTTTTAGCACCAATGAGCAGTTCTTC
CASSDSTFSTNEQFF
>NA|TRBJ2-5|NA|TRBV27
TGTGCCAGCAGTACCTTAGCGTTCGGGGGAGAGACCCAGTACTTC
CASSTLAFGGETQYF
>NA|TRBJ2-3|NA|TRBV2
TGTGCCAGCAGGGACCCAGGGCCAGATACGCAGTATTTT
CASRDPGPDTQYF
>NA|TRBJ1-1|NA|TRBV19
TGTGCCAGTAGTATCCTGCTCCGAGACACTGAAGCTTTCTTT
CASSILLRDTEAFF
>NA|TRBJ2-5|NA|TRBV28
TGTGCCAGCAGCGATGCCCTAGGGGGGGCTTACCAAGAGACCCAGTACTTC
CASSDALGGAYQETQYF
>NA|TRBJ2-3|TRBD2|TRBV7-8
TGTGCCAGCATGGGCGGGGGGGGTATAGATACGCAGTATTTT
CASMGGGGIDTQYF
>NA|TRBJ2-1|NA|TRBV29-1
TGCAGCGTTGACCGGGACAACTCCTACAATGAGCAGTTCTTC
CSVDRDNSYNEQFF
>NA|TRBJ2-5|NA|TRBV7-2
TGTGCCAGCAGCCGAGCGCAAGAGACCCAGTACTTC
CASSRAQETQYF
>NA|TRBJ2-7|NA|TRBV5-4
TGTGCCAGCAGCCGCCGGACAGACGAGCAGTACTTC
CASSRRTDEQYF
>NA|TRBJ2-7|TRBD1|TRBV4-2
TGTGCCAGCAGCCAGAATTTACCGGGACAGGGGATTTTAGACGAGCAGTACTTC
CASSQNLPGQGILDEQYF
>NA|TRBJ2-5|NA|TRBV7-6
TGTGCCAGCAGCACGGGGGTTGGGGTCGAGACCCAGTACTTC
CASSTGVGVETQYF
>NA|TRBJ2-1|TRBD2|TRBV19
TGTGCCAGTAGTATAGCGGGAGGTGCCAATGAGCAGTTCTTC
CASSIAGGANEQFF
>once|TRBJ2-5|NA|TRBV15
TGTGCCACCAGCAGACGGGCGGGGTCGGGAGAGACCCAGTACTTC
CATSRRAGSGETQYF
>once|TRBJ2-4|TRBD1|TRBV7-2
TGTGCCAGCAGCTTAGCTCAAGGACAGGGGGCTTACATTCAGTACTTC
CASSLAQGQGAYIQYF
>NA|TRBJ1-5|TRBD1|TRBV28
TGTGCCAGCAGCGACAGGGGATATAGCAATCAGCCCCAGCATTTT
CASSDRGYSNQPQHF
>NA|TRBJ2-1|NA|TRBV5-1
TGCGCCAGCAGCTTAGTAACCAGCGGAACCAATGAGCAGTTCTTC
CASSLVTSGTNEQFF
>NA|TRBJ2-3|TRBD2|TRBV29-1
TGCAGCGTTGCCCGGGCGGGGGGGGCCGTAGATACGCAGTATTTT
CSVARAGGAVDTQYF
>NA|TRBJ2-7|NA|TRBV11-2
TGTGCCAGCAGCTTAGACTTAGACAGGACGGGCATATACGAGCAGTACTTC
CASSLDLDRTGIYEQYF